Presented here are 2 T cell receptor beta chains from one specimen sequenced in a study. Treg sorting used a CD4+CD25+CD127-/low gate. TCRdb re-analysed the 5' RACE reads in MiXCR, keeping a single row per CDR3 protein. The table includes around 10,000 distinct CDR3 sequences, about a sixth detected once. The specimen was Tregs sorted from a lymph node. All receptors come from a female donor with breast cancer.

With regard to this clonotype: A read error may be the cause here, since a much bigger clone is one base away. This CDR3 is missing its conserved last phenylalanine or tryptophan, likely due to a read error. The chain recombines TRBV12-3 or TRBV12-4 with TRBJ2-7; 8 bases are shared with TRBD1. V gave up 7 bases and J gave up 6 bases; unmatched junction bases: 11. This CDR3 contains 14 residues. This CDR3 reads CASKDRVDSGEQYY. CDR3 nucleotides: TGTGCCAGCAAGGACAGGGTAGATTCGGGCGAGCAGTACTAC.

By proportion, this clonotype is medium-sized (0.01 to 0.1%). This chain links TRBV6-1 with TRBJ2-7; D may be TRBD1 or TRBD2 (5 bases each). V lost 8 bases to trimming and J lost 4 bases, with 12 bases between them. Germline V gene lookup returns CDR1 MNHNS and CDR2 SASEGT. The CDR3 has 12 amino acids. The CDR3 loop reads CASGDPPYEQYF. Here the CDR3 DNA reads TGTGCCAGCGGGGACCCCCCGTACGAGCAGTACTTC.